The TCR beta chain described here comes from a study of a mutant IDH1 vaccine in newly diagnosed glioma. Study background: Sex distribution of treated patients was around 62% male and about 38% female; mean age was 40.4 years. Most had both radiotherapy and temozolomide beforehand; others had only one. Study results and caveats: The authors found pseudoprogression apparently unrelated to changes in top peripheral T cell clonotypes.

TCRdb keeps only in-frame clones here, not all; method: immunoSEQ multiplex PCR. The data show 80,000 to 100,000 clones, just under 80% seen once. Stated time point: baseline, week 1 (first vaccination visit). Stated treatment: pre-vaccination baseline after standard-of-care therapy. Each astrocytoma in the donors was new, WHO grade 3 or 4, IDH1-mutant and ATRX-lost. This clone came up a few times. The antigen is unknown. Germline V gives CDR1 SGHTA, CDR2 FQGNSA. Trimming left V 4 bases short and J 5 bases short, with 11 bases between. CDR3 length: 13 amino acids. This sequence was found in a middle-aged man with glioma. The sample was PBMCs, taken from a glioma patient treated with radiotherapy, temozolomide or both. V gene TRBV7-2 combines with J gene TRBJ2-5; D is uncertain. The CDR3 loop reads CASSSIAAETQYF. CDR3 coding DNA: TGTGCCAGCAGCTCCATCGCAGCGGAGACCCAGTACTTC.